This TCR beta chain was captured by sequencing in a study of shared clonotypes between healthy human individuals. Whole-study results and caveats: With few donors, the genetic and exposure-history diversity represented was limited.

Comments on this clone: Its target is not known.

The germline V and J ends were trimmed by 4 bases and 0 bases, with 13 bases remaining between them. CDR1 is MNHEY and CDR2 is SVGAGI in the germline V gene. The CDR3 has 16 residues. This table comes from immunoSEQ multiplex PCR, and its TCRdb copy is limited to in-frame clones, with some not included. The repertoire holds a few million clones, under 97% seen once, with about 0.13% in the top ten. This chain joins TRBV6-5 and TRBJ1-3; D is unresolved. The material sequenced was naive CD4+ T cells sorted from blood. The subset was: CD45RA+ positively selected. The TCR comes from a man younger than 35 in good health. The CDR3 here is CASSLGPPSSGNTIYF. CDR3 in DNA: TGTGCCAGCAGTTTAGGTCCCCCGAGCTCTGGAAACACCATATATTTT.